These 6 T cell receptor beta chains originate from one sample sequenced in a study of shared clonotypes between healthy human individuals. CD8 cells regarded as naive lacked CD45RO, were positively chosen for CCR7, and omitted terminally differentiated effector memory CD45RA+ cells. The repertoire was sequenced with immunoSEQ multiplex PCR; TCRdb's copy has only in-frame clones and lacks some. This table has roughly 770,000 clones, 96% appearing once. The source material was naive CD8+ T cells sorted from blood. The receptors were sampled from a man aged 25 to 40 in good health.

The chain links TRBV7-6 to TRBJ2-7, with 7 bases matching TRBD2. The CDR3 is made up of 15 amino acids. Per the germline V gene, CDR1 is SGHVS and CDR2 is FNYEAQ. The ends lost 4 bases at V and 0 bases at J; junction bases unmatched: 6. CDR3 residues: CASSSASGTSYEQYF. CDR3 in DNA: TGTGCCAGCAGCTCAGCTAGCGGTACCTCCTACGAGCAGTACTTC.

The gene calls are TRBV11-2 and TRBJ2-7; D possibly matches TRBD1 or TRBD2 (5 bases each). V was cut by 1 base and J by 6 bases, with 19 bases left in between. Germline V CDR1 and CDR2: SGHAT, FQNNGV. CDR3 size: 16 residues. In nucleotides, the CDR3 is TGTGCCAGCAGCTTAGGTCCAGAGGGGATCTCCCGCGAGCAGTACTTC. Translated, it gives CASSLGPEGISREQYF.

The chain combines TRBV6-5 with TRBJ2-1; TRBD2 might be the D (5 bases). CDR1 is MNHEY and CDR2 is SVGAGI in the germline V gene. The CDR3 totals 14 residues. Trimming cost V 2 bases and J 6 bases, with 11 bases left between them. CDR3 bases: TGTGCCAGCAGTTACGGCGGGTCGCGCAATGAGCAGTTCTTC. This sequence encodes CASSYGGSRNEQFF.

The V call is TRBV6-1, the J call TRBJ2-7; 8 bases map to TRBD2. The CDR3 contains 15 residues. Germline CDR1 and CDR2: MNHNS and SASEGT. Trimming cost V 8 bases and J 3 bases; bases outside gene matches: 12. The CDR3 sequence is CASPSPGGRSYEQYF. CDR3 in DNA: TGTGCCAGCCCTTCGCCGGGGGGGCGCAGCTACGAGCAGTACTTC.

This clone appeared once. The gene calls are TRBV11-2 and TRBJ2-7, with TRBD2 as a possible D gene (5 bases). In germline, CDR1 is SGHAT, CDR2 FQNNGV. V was shortened by 2 bases and J by 5 bases, with 16 bases between the two germline ends. The CDR3 has 15 residues. CDR3 amino acids: CASSLRPGPGDEQYF. The CDR3 region has the DNA TGTGCCAGCAGCTTAAGGCCAGGTCCCGGGGACGAGCAGTACTTC.

This rearrangement joins TRBV4-3 to TRBJ2-7; 12 nucleotides line up with TRBD2. CDR1 is LGHNA, CDR2 YSLEER, per germline. This CDR3 contains 15 residues. V gave up 5 bases and J gave up 3 bases; unmatched junction bases: 5. CDR3 sequence (DNA): TGCGCCAGCAGCTCTAGACTAGCGGGAGTCTACGAGCAGTACTTC. This gives the protein CASSSRLAGVYEQYF.